What follows is one T cell receptor (beta chain) and its context. Original data processing: Reference gene primer amplification yielded estimated nucleated cell counts. The assay was immunoSEQ multiplex PCR, and TCRdb's table has in-frame clones only and misses some. V and J calls and clone size come straight from that table; D and trimming were deduced from the DNA. Of 20,000 to 25,000 clones listed, around three quarters are singletons. The data originate from a study of blood T cell repertoires in COVID-19. Study-level background: The samples span acute and convalescent COVID-19 from the United States, Italy and Spain. Sample material is recorded as cDNA or gDNA derived from T cells, B-cell-depleted T cells, or PBMCs.

Germline lookup yields CDR1 SGHVS and CDR2 FQNEAQ. This CDR3 comprises 15 residues. Trimming removed 1 base at V and 2 bases at J, with 9 bases between. This sequence was found in a man aged 60 to 69 with active COVID-19. The chain is built from TRBV7-8 and TRBJ2-4; D gene unclear. The specimen sequenced was peripheral blood. CDR3 in amino acids: CASSLDLPPKNIQYF. The CDR3 DNA follows: TGTGCCAGCAGCTTAGACTTACCGCCCAAAAACATTCAGTACTTC.